This TCR beta chain was recovered during a study of T cells in Graves' hyperthyroidism and ophthalmopathy. This clonotype was detected many times. Deletions cut 3 bases from V and 2 bases from J, with 14 bases between. CDR3 length: 15 amino acids. Germline V gives CDR1 SGHTA, CDR2 FQGNSA. TCR beta CDR3 regions were amplified from RNA. First-round RT-PCR of the TCR CDR3 relied on the HTBI primer set. In TCRdb, the multiplex PCR reads were re-called with MiXCR into one record per CDR3 protein. The data show hundreds of thousands of distinct CDR3 sequences, around 16% seen once. The sample comprised blood. This receptor was taken from a woman under 30 with Graves' hyperthyroidism. The chain links TRBV7-2 to TRBJ2-7, with D perhaps matching TRBD1 or TRBD2 (6 bases each). The chain's CDR3 is CASSFIVGGTYEQYF. The CDR3 coding sequence is TGTGCCAGCAGCTTCATAGTAGGGGGGACCTACGAGCAGTACTTC.